The source of this T cell receptor (beta chain) is a study of cytomegalovirus exposure and HLA in healthy donors. The PCR had 60 Vbeta and 13 Jbeta primers. The protocol was immunoSEQ multiplex PCR, while the TCRdb copy is restricted to in-frame clones and leaves out a portion. The sample has around 160,000 clones; approximately 82% are singletons. Study results and limitations: Reports showed the classifier diagnosing cytomegalovirus status with high specificity and sensitivity. In a later analysis, HLA-associated TCR beta chains were more clonally expanded than equally common others.

Donors consisted of healthy bone marrow donors. There are 17 residues in the CDR3. Per germline, CDR1 MNHNS and CDR2 SASEGT. V trimming: 1 base; J trimming: 0 bases; junction bases outside the gene matches: 6. A note on this clone: Its target is unknown.

This chain connects TRBV6-1 to TRBJ2-4; 7 bases line up with TRBD1. Sequenced: PBMCs. The clonotype comes from a woman between 40 and 50 years old in good health and CMV-seropositive. The CDR3 reads CASSEGRTGVAKNIQYF. In DNA, the CDR3 is TGTGCCAGCAGTGAAGGCCGTACAGGGGTAGCCAAAAACATTCAGTACTTC.